The following is a T cell receptor (beta chain) sequence with its context. The antigen remains undetermined. The data belong to a study of OX40 agonist ivuxolimab in advanced cancers. The overall study: A diagnosis of hepatocellular carcinoma, melanoma, renal cell or head and neck cancer was present in dose-escalation patients. Three partial responders included one hepatocellular carcinoma patient and two cutaneous melanoma patients.

Whole-study findings and limits: No determination was made of the antigen specificity of the expanded peripheral T cells.

Only in-frame clones appear in the TCRdb table, and some are missing; sequencing was by immunoSEQ multiplex PCR. The sample yields around 69,000 clones, around nine tenths seen once. The starting material was CD4+ or CD8+ T cells sorted from blood, obtained in a trial of the OX40 agonist ivuxolimab. This TCR derives from an adult with an advanced solid tumor such as melanoma, head and neck, liver or kidney cancer.

Written as DNA, the CDR3 is TGTGCCAGCAGCAGTAATCCGGGGCAGCCCCAGCATTTT. Its protein product is CASSSNPGQPQHF. The V call is TRBV7-6, the J call TRBJ1-5; D unresolved. Germline V gene data show CDR1 as SGHVS and CDR2 as FNYEAQ. V lost 5 bases to trimming and J lost 7 bases, with 12 bases between them. This CDR3 has 13 amino acids.